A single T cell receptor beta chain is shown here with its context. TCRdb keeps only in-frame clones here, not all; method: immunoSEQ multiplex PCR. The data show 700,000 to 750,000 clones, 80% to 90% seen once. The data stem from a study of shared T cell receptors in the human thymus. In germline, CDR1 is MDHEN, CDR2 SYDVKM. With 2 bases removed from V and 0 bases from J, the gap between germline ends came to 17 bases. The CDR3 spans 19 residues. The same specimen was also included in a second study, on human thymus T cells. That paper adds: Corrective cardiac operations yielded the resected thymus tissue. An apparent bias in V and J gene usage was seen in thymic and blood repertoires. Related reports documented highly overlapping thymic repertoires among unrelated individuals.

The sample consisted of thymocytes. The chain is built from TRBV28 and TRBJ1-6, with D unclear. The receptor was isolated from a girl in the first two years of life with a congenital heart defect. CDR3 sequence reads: CASSLPTGVASSYNSPLHF. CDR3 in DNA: TGTGCCAGCAGTTTACCCACCGGAGTGGCGAGCTCCTATAATTCACCCCTCCACTTT.